The 30 T cell receptor beta chains presented below share a single source sample, sequenced in a study of shared clonotypes between healthy human individuals. Positively selected for CCR7, the CD45RO-negative cells used as naive CD8 cells excluded terminally differentiated effector memory CD45RA+ cells. The data were produced by immunoSEQ multiplex PCR, yet TCRdb's version contains in-frame clones alone and is incomplete. Seen here are some 580,000 clones, about 98% observed once, and the top ten hold 0.3%. Sequencing used naive CD8+ T cells sorted from blood. These receptor sequences come from a man aged 30 to 45 in good health.

This chain connects TRBV4-1 to TRBJ2-1, with D possibly being TRBD1 (6 bases). CDR3 size: 17 residues. Germline loops: CDR1 MGHRA, CDR2 YSYEKL. V shed 1 base and J shed 2 bases, with 15 bases lying between them. The DNA for the CDR3 is TGCGCCAGCAGCCAAGTAATTGGACAGACCGCCTACAATGAGCAGTTCTTC. Translating gives CASSQVIGQTAYNEQFF.

J is TRBJ1-2 and V is TRBV4-1; 9 bases line up with TRBD1. Germline V CDR1 and CDR2: MGHRA, YSYEKL. The CDR3 is made up of 16 amino acids. The V segment lost 0 bases and the J segment 7 bases; nucleotides outside the gene matches: 9. CDR3 nucleotides: TGCGCCAGCAGCCAAGAATTCAGGACAGGGGTAGGTGGCTACACCTTC. Translated: CASSQEFRTGVGGYTF.

The chain joins TRBV7-9 to TRBJ2-7, with D tentatively TRBD1 (5 bases). The CDR3 is 15 amino acids. The germline gives CDR1 SEHNR, CDR2 FQNEAQ (reference sequence). V gave up 1 base and J gave up 2 bases, with 12 bases separating them. The CDR3 protein is CASSLGQGVPYEQYF. The CDR3 DNA follows: TGTGCCAGCAGCTTAGGGCAGGGCGTACCCTACGAGCAGTACTTC.

The chain recombines TRBV18 with TRBJ1-1, with D unclear. Trimming left V 3 bases short and J 6 bases short, with 5 bases between. The CDR3 totals 11 residues. From germline, CDR1 is KGHSH and CDR2 LQKENI. CDR3 nucleotides: TGTGCCAGCTCACCGGGATCTGAAGCTTTCTTT. Translating gives CASSPGSEAFF.

This chain joins TRBV9 and TRBJ1-2; TRBD1 matches 7 bases. The CDR3 is 15 residues long. Germline CDR1 is SGDLS and CDR2 is YYNGEE. Germline trimming cut 0 bases from V and 0 bases from J; bases unmatched to any gene: 2. The CDR3 coding sequence is TGTGCCAGCAGCGTAGGGGGACAGTCTAACTATGGCTACACCTTC. As protein: CASSVGGQSNYGYTF.

CDR3 residues: CASSHGLDSYNEQFF. CDR3 nucleotides: TGTGCCAGCAGTCACGGACTGGATTCTTACAATGAGCAGTTCTTC. The rearrangement links TRBV27 to TRBJ2-1; maybe TRBD2 (5 bases). CDR1 and CDR2 (germline): MNHEY, SMNVEV (reference sequence). With 5 bases removed from V and 4 bases from J, the gap between germline ends came to 15 bases. The CDR3 has 15 residues.

The V and J genes are TRBV11-1 and TRBJ2-7, with TRBD2 matching over 10 bases. V gave up 5 bases and J gave up 3 bases; unmatched junction bases: 7. Germline CDR1 and CDR2: SGHAT and FQDESV (reference sequence). The CDR3 is 15 amino acids. This CDR3 reads CASSALAGEYYEQYF. The CDR3, as DNA: TGTGCCAGCAGCGCCCTAGCGGGGGAATACTACGAGCAGTACTTC.

The chain couples TRBV10-3 to TRBJ1-2, with D hard to call. The CDR3 is 12 residues long. With 8 bases removed from V and 2 bases from J, the gap between germline ends came to 9 bases. Germline V gives CDR1 ENHRY, CDR2 SYGVKD. The CDR3, as DNA: TGTGCCATCGAAGGGTCAAACTATGGCTACACCTTC. Its protein product is CAIEGSNYGYTF.

The chain joins TRBV28 to TRBJ1-1, with D hard to call. V lost 5 bases, J lost 0 bases, and 13 bases lay in between. CDR3 size: 15 residues. Germline V gene sequence: CDR1 MDHEN, CDR2 SYDVKM. The CDR3 region is CASSPLTLMNTEAFF. In nucleotides, the CDR3 is TGTGCCAGCAGTCCGTTGACCCTGATGAACACTGAAGCTTTCTTT.

The chain recombines TRBV7-9 with TRBJ2-7; the match to TRBD1 covers 9 bases. Per germline, CDR1 SEHNR and CDR2 FQNEAQ (reference sequence). This CDR3 region has 15 residues. With V trimmed by 3 bases and J by 6 bases, 9 bases remained unmatched. Here the CDR3 DNA reads TGTGCCAGCAGCTTTGGGGACAGGGACTTCGGCGAGCAGTACTTC. Its translation is CASSFGDRDFGEQYF.

The chain uses TRBV13 and TRBJ2-7; a possible D gene is TRBD2 (5 bases). The germline V gene has CDR1 PRHDT and CDR2 FYEKMQ (reference sequence). The CDR3 has 12 residues. Deletions cut 0 bases from V and 6 bases from J, with 6 bases between. In nucleotides, the CDR3 is TGTGCCAGCAGCTTAGGGGGGAGCGAGCAGTACTTC. Protein product: CASSLGGSEQYF.

V gene TRBV28 combines with J gene TRBJ2-1; the match to TRBD2 covers 12 bases. The CDR3 length is 16 residues. J was trimmed by 5 bases and V by 2 bases; bases with no gene match: 4. CDR1 and CDR2 (germline): MDHEN, SYDVKM. CDR3 DNA sequence: TGTGCCAGCAGTTTACTGACTAGCGGGAGCAACAATGAGCAGTTCTTC. Translation gives CASSLLTSGSNNEQFF.

The chain recombines TRBV7-2 with TRBJ1-1; D perhaps matches TRBD1 (6 bases). Trimming removed 3 bases at V and 6 bases at J, with 17 bases between. Germline CDR1 is SGHTA and CDR2 is FQGNSA. The CDR3 loop spans 15 amino acids. The CDR3 here is CASSLGQGQRPEAFF. In nucleotides, the CDR3 is TGTGCCAGCAGCTTGGGACAAGGGCAGCGGCCTGAAGCTTTCTTT.

This chain connects TRBV4-3 to TRBJ2-3; 8 nucleotides align to TRBD2. The CDR3 contains 16 residues. Trimming took 0 bases from V and 4 from J; bases not matched to a gene: 6. The germline gives CDR1 LGHNA, CDR2 YSLEER. The CDR3 loop is CASSQEPGGIADTQYF. CDR3 DNA: TGCGCCAGCAGCCAAGAACCGGGAGGGATTGCAGATACGCAGTATTTT.

The J gene is TRBJ2-5, the V gene TRBV2; D perhaps matches TRBD2 (6 bases). V was trimmed by 7 bases and J by 3 bases, leaving 18 bases between them. CDR3 length: 15 residues. In germline, CDR1 is SNHLY, CDR2 FYNNEI. The CDR3 here is CASKGLGGTEETQYF. The CDR3 bases are TGTGCCAGCAAAGGTCTTGGGGGGACCGAAGAGACCCAGTACTTC.

The gene calls are TRBV11-2 and TRBJ1-2; D not resolved. From germline, CDR1 is SGHAT and CDR2 FQNNGV. The CDR3 covers 16 residues. V dropped 0 bases and J dropped 2 bases, with 13 bases sitting between them. CDR3 nucleotide sequence: TGTGCCAGCAGCTTAGATCCCGGCCGGAGCAACTATGGCTACACCTTC. It yields the protein CASSLDPGRSNYGYTF.

The V gene is TRBV9, the J gene TRBJ2-5; tentatively, D is TRBD2 (6 bases). In germline, CDR1 is SGDLS, CDR2 YYNGEE. Trimming pared 4 bases from V and 2 bases from J, leaving 12 bases between. The CDR3 sequence is 14 residues long. CDR3 protein: CASSPGSGQETQYF. The CDR3 DNA follows: TGTGCCAGCAGCCCTGGTAGCGGTCAAGAGACCCAGTACTTC.

The rearrangement links TRBV9 to TRBJ2-7, with D tentatively TRBD1 (5 bases). Germline V lookup: CDR1 SGDLS, CDR2 YYNGEE. Trimming stripped 3 bases from V and 3 bases from J, with 13 bases between. CDR3 size: 14 residues. The CDR3 sequence: CASSAGQYSYEQYF. The CDR3 DNA reads as TGTGCCAGCAGCGCCGGACAATACAGCTACGAGCAGTACTTC.

The chain joins TRBV6-5 to TRBJ2-2, with D unclear. V was clipped by 2 bases and J by 8 bases, with 6 bases between them. CDR3 size: 12 residues. Per germline, CDR1 MNHEY and CDR2 SVGAGI. The CDR3, as DNA: TGTGCCAGCAGTTACACTTTGGGGGAGCTGTTTTTT. Protein sequence: CASSYTLGELFF.

The gene calls are TRBV7-9 and TRBJ2-5, with TRBD2 matching 7 bases. CDR3 length: 15 residues. V trimming: 2 bases; J trimming: 1 base; junction bases outside the gene matches: 4. The germline CDR1 and CDR2 sequences are SEHNR and FQNEAQ (reference sequence). The CDR3 is CASSLWGGGQETQYF. In nucleotides, the CDR3 is TGTGCCAGCAGCTTATGGGGGGGAGGCCAAGAGACCCAGTACTTC.

This chain connects TRBV7-2 to TRBJ2-7, with no clear D. The V and J ends lost 5 bases and 3 bases respectively, with 8 bases between them. CDR3 length equals 12 residues. The V gene's germline CDR1 is SGHTA and CDR2 FQGNSA. In DNA, the CDR3 is TGTGCCAGCAGCCCGCCTGACTACGAGCAGTACTTC. It codes for CASSPPDYEQYF.

V and J are TRBV9 and TRBJ2-7; TRBD2 matches 7 bases. This CDR3 has 15 amino acids. V trimming: 1 base; J trimming: 3 bases; junction bases outside the gene matches: 7. Per the germline V gene, CDR1 is SGDLS and CDR2 is YYNGEE. CDR3 amino acids: CASSVRLAENYEQYF. The CDR3 DNA reads TGTGCCAGCAGCGTAAGACTAGCTGAAAACTACGAGCAGTACTTC.

V and J are TRBV29-1 and TRBJ1-1; 9 nucleotides line up with TRBD1. The J segment lost 1 base and the V segment lost 7 bases, leaving 16 bases of the junction unmatched. CDR1 and CDR2 from the germline V gene are SQVTM and ANQGSEA. This CDR3 region has 17 residues. This CDR3 is CSGHSGQGPQGNTEAFF. The CDR3 bases are TGCAGCGGCCACTCGGGACAGGGACCCCAGGGGAACACTGAAGCTTTCTTT.

The chain carries TRBV6-1 and TRBJ1-1; maybe TRBD1 (6 bases). The CDR3 loop spans 15 amino acids. Germline lookup yields CDR1 MNHNS and CDR2 SASEGT. Trimming removed 0 bases at V and 3 bases at J, with 11 bases between. The CDR3 loop reads CASSEADGGHTEAFF. In DNA, the CDR3 is TGTGCCAGCAGTGAAGCGGACGGGGGGCACACTGAAGCTTTCTTT.

The chain couples TRBV9 to TRBJ2-5; 11 bases are shared with TRBD2. The CDR3 has 15 amino acids. V trimming: 3 bases; J trimming: 5 bases; junction bases outside the gene matches: 6. Germline loops: CDR1 SGDLS, CDR2 YYNGEE. Here the CDR3 reads CASSASGGFRETQYF. The CDR3 nucleotides are TGTGCCAGCAGCGCTAGCGGGGGGTTCCGGGAGACCCAGTACTTC. Drawing the rest from reference TRBV9 and TRBJ2-5, the complete variable domain is DSGVTQTPKHLITATGQRVTLRCSPRSGDLSVYWYQQSLDQGLQFLIQYYNGEERAKGNILERFSAQQFPDLHSELNLSSLELGDSALYFCASSASGGFRETQYFGPGTRLLVL.

The chain links TRBV9 to TRBJ2-7; possible D gene TRBD1, 5 bases. Germline V gives CDR1 SGDLS, CDR2 YYNGEE. The CDR3 sequence is 13 residues long. Trimming took 0 bases from V and 5 from J, leaving 9 bases between them. CDR3 region: CASSVAEGDEQYF. CDR3 nucleotides: TGTGCCAGCAGCGTAGCTGAAGGGGACGAGCAGTACTTC.

The V and J genes are TRBV7-2 and TRBJ1-5, with TRBD1 as a possible D gene (6 bases). The germline V gene has CDR1 SGHTA and CDR2 FQGNSA. This CDR3 has 15 amino acids. V was shortened by 2 bases and J by 0 bases, with 8 bases between the two germline ends. CDR3 sequence (DNA): TGTGCCAGCAGCTTATGGACAGATAGCAATCAGCCCCAGCATTTT. Translation gives CASSLWTDSNQPQHF.

V is TRBV27 and J is TRBJ2-1; either TRBD1 or TRBD2 may fit D (5 bases each). Germline V gene data show CDR1 as MNHEY and CDR2 as SMNVEV (reference sequence). This CDR3 contains 16 residues. Between the trimmed V and J ends, which lost 4 bases and 9 bases, there was a span of 22 bases. The DNA of the CDR3 is TGTGCCAGCAGTTCCTGGTCGGGACGGATTTTTGGTGAGCAGTTCTTC. Translation gives CASSSWSGRIFGEQFF.

V gene TRBV7-6 combines with J gene TRBJ2-3; D remains unclear. The CDR3 contains 14 residues. V lost 1 base to trimming and J lost 3 bases, with 8 bases between them. Germline CDR1 and CDR2: SGHVS and FNYEAQ. DNA of the CDR3: TGTGCCAGCAGCTTAGGTCCGGAGACAGATACGCAGTATTTT. Translated: CASSLGPETDTQYF. Complete variable domain (other parts from reference TRBV7-6 and TRBJ2-3): GAGVSQSPRYKVTKRGQDVALRCDPISGHVSLYWYRQALGQGPEFLTYFNYEAQQDKSGLPNDRFSAERPEGSISTLTIQRTEQRDSAMYRCASSLGPETDTQYFGPGTRLTVL.

The chain uses TRBV10-3 and TRBJ2-7, with 10 bases fitting TRBD2. The length of the CDR3 is 17 residues. After removal of 3 bases from V and 7 bases from J, the junction contained 15 bases not matched to a gene. Per germline, CDR1 ENHRY and CDR2 SYGVKD. The CDR3 sequence is CAISEKDSGTSVMEQYF. As DNA, the CDR3 is TGTGCCATCAGTGAAAAAGACTCCGGGACTAGCGTGATGGAGCAGTACTTC.